Here is one TCR beta chain with its context. The target antigen is unknown. V shed 6 bases, J shed 5 bases, and the junction held 7 bases outside the gene matches. The CDR3 runs to 15 residues. Germline values: CDR1 WSHSY, CDR2 SAAADI. The data stem from a study of cytomegalovirus exposure and HLA in healthy donors. Regarding the study as a whole: Across donors, presence/absence analyses took sequencing depth to be roughly uniform. Reports credit the classifier with highly specific, highly sensitive diagnosis of cytomegalovirus status. What a later analysis showed was that several of the most significant clusters appeared linked to common viral pathogens. Confirmation in vitro established that a few CMV-associated chains were specific for CMV antigens.

PCR involved 60 Vbeta and 13 Jbeta primers. The data were produced by immunoSEQ multiplex PCR, yet TCRdb's version contains in-frame clones alone and is incomplete. The sample records roughly 180,000 clones, approximately 84% being singletons. Source material: PBMCs. The rearrangement joins TRBV10-2 to TRBJ2-2; 9 bases fit TRBD2. This TCR was sampled from a girl aged 5 to 17 in good health and CMV-seropositive. The CDR3 DNA is TGCGCCAGCAGCCATAGCGGGAGAGGAACCGGGGAGCTGTTTTTT. Translating it yields CASSHSGRGTGELFF.